This TCR beta chain was documented in a study of Tregs in tolerant kidney transplant recipients. V lost 4 bases to trimming and J lost 5 bases; unmatched junction nucleotides: 9. Germline V gene data show CDR1 as SGHDN and CDR2 as FVKESK. This CDR3 contains 15 residues. This table comes from immunoSEQ multiplex PCR, and its TCRdb copy is limited to in-frame clones, with some not included. Of about 78,000 clones listed, 91% are singletons. Sequencing used Tregs from blood, obtained before the transplant. The TCR originated in a human donor who received a combined kidney and bone marrow transplant. The chain has TRBV14 and TRBJ1-2; 8 bases agree with TRBD1. The CDR3 DNA reads TGTGCCAGCAGCCCTCCGGGACAGGAGTTATATGGCTACACCTTC. Its protein product is CASSPPGQELYGYTF. Drawing the rest from reference TRBV14 and TRBJ1-2, the complete variable domain is EAGVTQFPSHSVIEKGQTVTLRCDPISGHDNLYWYRRVMGKEIKFLLHFVKESKQDESGMPNNRFLAERTGGTYSTLKVQPAELEDSGVYFCASSPPGQELYGYTFGSGTRLTVV.